The text below deals with one T cell receptor (beta chain). Unsorted whole blood yielded blood RNA, and germline DNA was extracted as well. Presurgery, four milliliters of peripheral blood were collected. A primer in the constant region served to generate TCR beta cDNA from 500 to 600 ng of total RNA. Libraries for TCR beta were built through three nested multiplex PCR rounds, which together made up a slightly modified ARM-PCR procedure. PCR rounds one and two used TRBV1-TRBV30 forward primers with a C-beta reverse primer for roughly 9 cycles each. TCRdb ran MiXCR on the multiplex PCR reads and lists one entry per CDR3 protein. The data show about 200,000 distinct CDR3 sequences, approximately 64% seen once. This sample was taken from a study of tumor-infiltrating lymphocytes in primary liver carcinoma. Study as a whole: These patients were men and women whose ages were 30 to 69 years.

The V gene end was trimmed by 6 bases and the J gene end by 7 bases; junction bases not matched to a gene: 8. CDR1 and CDR2 (germline): ENHRY, SYGVKD. The CDR3 has 13 residues. The chain couples TRBV10-3 to TRBJ1-2, with 7 bases aligning to TRBD1. The sequencing input was peripheral blood. The receptor was derived from a woman aged 55-69 years with primary liver carcinoma and hepatitis B virus infection. DNA of the CDR3: TGTGCCATCAGCCAAGACAGGGCTCCTGGCTACACCTTC. Residues: CAISQDRAPGYTF.